A single sample is the source of the 27 T cell receptor beta chains below, sequenced in a study of T cells in Graves' hyperthyroidism and ophthalmopathy. TCR beta CDR3 regions were amplified from RNA transcripts. First-round RT-PCR with HTBI primers amplified the TCR CDR3 region. A single record per CDR3 protein comes from TCRdb applying MiXCR to the multiplex PCR reads. The repertoire holds 700,000 or so distinct CDR3 sequences, with over 15% as singletons. Material for sequencing was blood. The receptors originated from a young man with Graves' hyperthyroidism.

CDR3 residues: CASSLWQGTRNTEAFF. CDR3 coding DNA: TGTGCCAGCAGCTTGTGGCAGGGGACTCGGAACACTGAAGCTTTCTTT. This rearrangement joins TRBV5-8 to TRBJ1-1, with D possibly matching TRBD1 (6 bases). Germline V CDR1 and CDR2: SGHTS, YDEGEE. The V gene lost 1 base and the J gene lost 1 base, with 14 bases spanning the gap. The CDR3 contains 16 residues.

This clonotype appeared many times. The chain uses TRBV11-2 and TRBJ2-7, with TRBD2 matching 10 bases. CDR3 size: 16 residues. The J segment lost 3 bases and the V segment lost 5 bases, leaving 10 bases of the junction unmatched. Germline V gene lookup returns CDR1 SGHAT and CDR2 FQNNGV. The CDR3 here is CASSPGGLAGVYEQYF. The DNA for the CDR3 is TGTGCCAGCAGCCCCGGGGGGCTAGCGGGGGTCTACGAGCAGTACTTC.

This clonotype came up a few times. This chain joins TRBV28 and TRBJ2-7, with D tentatively TRBD1 or TRBD2 (6 bases each). The V end was cut by 4 bases, the J end by 3 bases, with 13 bases between. The CDR3 has 14 amino acids. Germline loops: CDR1 MDHEN, CDR2 SYDVKM. CDR3 amino acids: CASSSGDSFYEQYF. The CDR3 bases are TGTGCCAGCAGTTCAGGGGACTCCTTCTACGAGCAGTACTTC.

This clonotype was seen ten or more times. In DNA form, the CDR3 reads TGTGCCAGCAGCGTATTAACAGGGGGGCGGTTAAACACCGGGGAGCTGTTTTTT. It specifies CASSVLTGGRLNTGELFF. This chain links TRBV11-3 with TRBJ2-2; 8 bases map to TRBD1. Per the germline V gene, CDR1 is SGHNT and CDR2 is YENEEA. This CDR3 is 18 amino acids long. The V and J ends lost 5 bases and 2 bases, in that order; junction bases with no gene match: 13.

This clonotype was detected ten times or more. The genes are TRBV2 and TRBJ1-2; 9 bases are shared with TRBD1. Germline-derived CDR1 and CDR2 are SNHLY and FYNNEI. The CDR3 is 14 residues long. V lost 6 bases and J lost 3; bases outside the gene matches: 5. Here the CDR3 DNA reads TGTGCCAGCAGGCGGGACAGGGCGGACTATGGCTACACCTTC. Residues: CASRRDRADYGYTF.

V gene TRBV7-3 combines with J gene TRBJ2-2, with TRBD2 matching over 7 bases. V was pared by 1 base and J by 5 bases, with 7 bases of the junction left unmatched. The CDR3 length is 16 residues. Germline V CDR1 and CDR2: SGHTA, FQGTGA. The CDR3 DNA follows: TGTGCCAGCAGCTTAAGGGCTAGCGGAGGGACCGGGGAGCTGTTTTTT. It is translated as CASSLRASGGTGELFF. Full variable domain (outside the CDR3, taken from reference TRBV7-3 and TRBJ2-2): GAGVSQTPSNKVTEKGKYVELRCDPISGHTALYWYRQSLGQGPEFLIYFQGTGAADDSGLPNDRFFAVRPEGSVSTLKIQRTERGDSAVYLCASSLRASGGTGELFFGEGSRLTVL.

This clonotype was found many times. The chain joins TRBV11-2 to TRBJ2-3; 13 nucleotides agree with TRBD2. This CDR3 is built from 15 residues. Unmatched junction bases numbered 5, after V lost 5 bases and J lost 6 bases. Germline-derived CDR1 and CDR2 are SGHAT and FQNNGV. The DNA for the CDR3 is TGTGCCAGCAGCCCAGGGACTAGCGGGAAGGATACGCAGTATTTT. Encoded protein: CASSPGTSGKDTQYF.

V is TRBV7-9 and J is TRBJ2-7; 7 nucleotides align to TRBD1. The J segment lost 4 bases and the V segment lost 8 bases, leaving 8 bases of the junction unmatched. The CDR3 covers 13 residues. CDR1 SEHNR and CDR2 FQNEAQ come from the germline V gene (reference sequence). For the CDR3, the DNA is TGTGCCAGCCGCACCGGGACAGCTTACGAGCAGTACTTC. The encoded protein is CASRTGTAYEQYF.

The genes are TRBV4-1 and TRBJ2-5; weak D call: TRBD1 (5 bases). The V and J ends lost 1 base and 0 bases respectively, with 12 bases between them. The CDR3 runs to 16 residues. Germline V gene lookup returns CDR1 MGHRA and CDR2 YSYEKL. In DNA, the CDR3 is TGCGCCAGCAGCCAAGGACAGACTCTGTACCAAGAGACCCAGTACTTC. This encodes CASSQGQTLYQETQYF.

The J gene is TRBJ2-7, the V gene TRBV9; D possibly uses TRBD1 or TRBD2 (5 bases each). Germline CDR1 and CDR2: SGDLS and YYNGEE. The ends were cut back, 0 bases at V and 0 bases at J, with 10 bases in the middle. The CDR3 loop spans 15 amino acids. The CDR3 protein is CASSVGGVSSYEQYF. DNA for the CDR3: TGTGCCAGCAGCGTAGGAGGGGTTAGCTCCTACGAGCAGTACTTC.

This clonotype appeared many times. The chain couples TRBV11-2 to TRBJ1-2; D remains ambiguous. Germline loops: CDR1 SGHAT, CDR2 FQNNGV. V was clipped by 2 bases and J by 3 bases, with 7 bases between them. This CDR3 contains 13 residues. CDR3 loop: CASSLRVDYGYTF. The DNA of the CDR3 is TGTGCCAGCAGCTTACGGGTTGACTATGGCTACACCTTC. Combining the CDR3 with reference TRBV11-2 and TRBJ1-2 gives the whole variable domain EAGVAQSPRYKIIEKRQSVAFWCNPISGHATLYWYQQILGQGPKLLIQFQNNGVVDDSQLPKDRFSAERLKGVDSTLKIQPAKLEDSAVYLCASSLRVDYGYTFGSGTRLTVV.

Many counts were recorded for this clonotype. The V and J genes are TRBV2 and TRBJ1-1; tentative D call: TRBD1 (6 bases). The V end was cut by 5 bases, the J end by 5 bases, with 12 bases between. The germline gives CDR1 SNHLY, CDR2 FYNNEI. CDR3 length equals 13 residues. The CDR3 spells CASSKGGRTEAFF. CDR3 nucleotides: TGTGCCAGCAGTAAAGGGGGGCGGACTGAAGCTTTCTTT.

This clonotype was detected many times. J is TRBJ2-3 and V is TRBV7-9; 11 positions agree with TRBD2. J was trimmed by 4 bases and V by 4 bases; bases with no gene match: 4. The length of the CDR3 is 15 residues. CDR1 is SEHNR and CDR2 is FQNEAQ in the germline V gene (reference sequence). The CDR3 coding sequence is TGTGCCAGCAGCTGGACTAGCGGGTTGGCAGATACGCAGTATTTT. Encoded protein: CASSWTSGLADTQYF.

This clonotype was detected many times. The rearrangement joins TRBV14 to TRBJ2-3; TRBD1 matches at 8 bases. With V trimmed by 4 bases and J by 2 bases, 5 bases remained unmatched. Germline V gives CDR1 SGHDN, CDR2 FVKESK. This CDR3 comprises 15 residues. The CDR3 nucleotides are TGTGCCAGCAGCCCTCGGACAGGGTTCACAGATACGCAGTATTTT. This gives the protein CASSPRTGFTDTQYF.

This clonotype was seen ten or more times. At one of its ends the junction is not consistent with the germline gene, which may arise from a read error. The V gene is TRBV12-3 or TRBV12-4, the J gene TRBJ2-7; D call uncertain. The CDR3 covers 12 residues. The CDR3 loop reads CASRLGATEQYF. The CDR3 coding sequence is TGTGCCAGCAGATTAGGAGCGACCGAGCAGTACTTC.

The table lists this clonotype with a few counts. This sequence joins TRBV19 and TRBJ2-3; D unresolved. This CDR3 contains 14 residues. Trimming removed 10 bases at V and 4 bases at J, with 18 bases between. From germline, CDR1 is LNHDA and CDR2 SQIVND (reference sequence). The CDR3 sequence: CATGSSPASDTQYF. CDR3 sequence (DNA): TGTGCCACCGGCTCGAGCCCCGCCTCAGATACGCAGTATTTT.

This clonotype has at least ten counts. This chain uses TRBV11-2 with TRBJ2-3; D is unresolved. The germline gives CDR1 SGHAT, CDR2 FQNNGV. The CDR3 sequence is 14 residues long. Deletions cut 0 bases from V and 2 bases from J, with 6 bases between. In nucleotides, the CDR3 is TGTGCCAGCAGCTTAGAGTCCCACACAGATACGCAGTATTTT. This sequence encodes CASSLESHTDTQYF.

This chain's CDR3 is CASGAGGRGYTF. In DNA form, the CDR3 reads TGTGCCAGCGGGGCAGGGGGCCGAGGCTACACCTTC. J is TRBJ1-2 and V is TRBV6-1; 8 bases map to TRBD1. V was clipped by 8 bases and J by 8 bases; unmatched bases: 7. In germline, CDR1 is MNHNS, CDR2 SASEGT. The CDR3 extends over 12 amino acids.

This clonotype has just a few counts. V and J are TRBV4-2 and TRBJ2-2; 7 bases align to TRBD2. The CDR3 spans 15 residues. Losses at the gene ends were 8 bases for V and 3 bases for J; bases not matched to a gene: 9. CDR1 is LGHNA, CDR2 YNFKEQ, per germline. The CDR3 region has the DNA TGTGCCAGCGAGTCAGGGAGGGACTACACCGGGGAGCTGTTTTTT. It specifies CASESGRDYTGELFF.

A few counts support this clonotype. As DNA, the CDR3 is TGCGCCAGCAGCTTGCGGAGGGGCACCTACGAGCAGTACTTC. Residues: CASSLRRGTYEQYF. This chain joins TRBV5-1 and TRBJ2-7; D is perhaps TRBD2 (6 bases). V was trimmed by 1 base and J by 2 bases, leaving 10 bases between them. The CDR3 contains 14 residues. Germline loops: CDR1 SGHRS, CDR2 YFSETQ.

In this sample, this clonotype turned up many times. The chain joins TRBV28 to TRBJ1-2, with D unclear. Germline V gene sequence: CDR1 MDHEN, CDR2 SYDVKM. The CDR3 extends over 15 amino acids. V lost 3 bases to trimming and J lost 5 bases, with 16 bases between them. CDR3 nucleotide sequence: TGTGCCAGCAGTTTTGCTGCGGCCCGGGGATATGGCTACACCTTC. It encodes CASSFAAARGYGYTF.

The rearrangement uses TRBV7-9 and TRBJ1-3; 7 positions match TRBD1. CDR3 length: 18 residues. Per germline, CDR1 SEHNR and CDR2 FQNEAQ (reference sequence). V lost 1 base and J lost 0; bases outside the gene matches: 9. CDR3 residues: CASSLVARGTSSGNTIYF. The DNA for the CDR3 is TGTGCCAGCAGCTTAGTCGCCAGGGGGACAAGCTCTGGAAACACCATATATTTT.

This clonotype was seen many times. The chain carries TRBV27 and TRBJ2-1; no clear D. CDR3 length: 13 residues. Germline CDR1 is MNHEY and CDR2 is SMNVEV (reference sequence). Between the trimmed V and J ends, which lost 7 bases and 0 bases, there was a span of 7 bases. CDR3: CASKRSSYNEQFF. DNA of the CDR3: TGTGCCAGCAAACGGAGCTCCTACAATGAGCAGTTCTTC.

This clonotype turned up a few times. The chain combines TRBV5-1 with TRBJ1-2, with 9 bases identical to TRBD1. From germline, CDR1 is SGHRS and CDR2 YFSETQ. V was clipped by 6 bases and J by 7 bases; unmatched bases: 7. CDR3 length: 13 amino acids. The CDR3 DNA reads as TGCGCCAGCACCAAGGGACAGGGAACTGGCTACACCTTC. It codes for CASTKGQGTGYTF.

This clonotype has ten or more counts. This chain uses TRBV29-1 with TRBJ2-1; 10 positions agree with TRBD2. J gave up 5 bases and V 7 bases, and 5 bases lay outside the gene matches. Per the germline V gene, CDR1 is SQVTM and CDR2 is ANQGSEA. There are 13 residues in the CDR3. CDR3 in DNA: TGCAGCGCCCAGCGGGAGGGCCACAATGAGCAGTTCTTC. Translating gives CSAQREGHNEQFF.

This sequence joins TRBV9 and TRBJ2-1, with TRBD2 matching over 7 bases. CDR1 and CDR2 (germline): SGDLS, YYNGEE. The CDR3 runs 15 residues. With 0 bases clipped from V and 4 bases from J, the junction kept 4 bases outside the gene matches. The CDR3 sequence: CASSVVASGYNEQFF. CDR3 sequence (DNA): TGTGCCAGCAGCGTAGTGGCTAGCGGATACAATGAGCAGTTCTTC.

This chain links TRBV28 with TRBJ2-7; D gene ambiguous. Between the trimmed V and J ends, which lost 5 bases and 6 bases, there was a span of 17 bases. The germline CDR1 and CDR2 sequences are MDHEN and SYDVKM. This CDR3 comprises 14 residues. The CDR3 DNA reads as TGTGCCAGCAGTAAAATTCGCTTAGGTTCCGAGCAGTACTTC. Its translation is CASSKIRLGSEQYF.